Below are 12 T cell receptor beta chains sequenced from a single sample in a study of OX40 agonist ivuxolimab in advanced cancers. The assay was immunoSEQ multiplex PCR, and TCRdb's table has in-frame clones only and misses some. The sample lists 60,000 or so clones, 87% occurring once. The sequencing used CD4+ or CD8+ T cells sorted from blood, collected in a trial of the OX40 agonist ivuxolimab. The origin of the receptors is an adult with an advanced solid tumor such as melanoma, head and neck, liver or kidney cancer.

This sequence joins TRBV5-4 and TRBJ1-1; D remains unclear. Germline-derived CDR1 and CDR2 are SGHNT and YYREEE (reference sequence). The length of the CDR3 is 15 residues. Trimming took 6 bases from V and 2 from J, leaving 17 bases between them. This CDR3 reads CASNNGGQSNTEAFF. CDR3 DNA: TGTGCCAGCAACAATGGTGGTCAATCAAACACTGAAGCTTTCTTT.

The chain links TRBV11-2 to TRBJ1-3; D remains unclear. V lost 5 bases to trimming and J lost 0 bases, with 14 bases between them. CDR1 is SGHAT and CDR2 is FQNNGV in the germline V gene. This CDR3 contains 16 residues. CDR3 protein: CASSPRGANSGNTIYF. The CDR3 nucleotides read TGTGCCAGCAGCCCCCGGGGAGCGAACTCTGGAAACACCATATATTTT. Full variable domain (rest looked up from reference TRBV11-2 and TRBJ1-3): EAGVAQSPRYKIIEKRQSVAFWCNPISGHATLYWYQQILGQGPKLLIQFQNNGVVDDSQLPKDRFSAERLKGVDSTLKIQPAKLEDSAVYLCASSPRGANSGNTIYFGEGSWLTVV.

The chain employs TRBV5-1 and TRBJ2-5; the D gene is possibly TRBD2 (5 bases). This CDR3 region has 13 residues. The ends were cut back, 4 bases at V and 5 bases at J, with 12 bases in the middle. Germline V gene lookup returns CDR1 SGHRS and CDR2 YFSETQ. The CDR3 spells CASSPDWVETQYF. CDR3 nucleotides: TGCGCCAGCAGCCCGGACTGGGTGGAGACCCAGTACTTC. The whole variable domain, remainder taken from reference TRBV5-1 and TRBJ2-5, is KAGVTQTPRYLIKTRGQQVTLSCSPISGHRSVSWYQQTPGQGLQFLFEYFSETQRNKGNFPGRFSGRQFSNSRSEMNVSTLELGDSALYLCASSPDWVETQYFGPGTRLLVL.

There are a few counts of this clone. The CDR3 loop is CASSQDWTNPRANVLTF. DNA of the CDR3: TGTGCCAGCAGCCAAGACTGGACCAATCCTCGGGCCAACGTCCTGACTTTC. The rearrangement joins TRBV4-2 to TRBJ2-6; D remains unclear. Looked up from germline, CDR1 is LGHNA and CDR2 is YNFKEQ. V was pared by 0 bases and J by 5 bases, with 14 bases between. The CDR3 totals 17 residues.

V usage is TRBV10-3 and J usage is TRBJ1-1; no clear D. The CDR3 runs to 12 residues. CDR1 is ENHRY, CDR2 SYGVKD, per germline. The ends were cut back, 8 bases at V and 4 bases at J, with 11 bases in the middle. Written as DNA, the CDR3 is TGTGCCATCTCTAGGGAAGGCACTGAAGCTTTCTTT. Amino acid sequence: CAISREGTEAFF.

The genes are TRBV7-2 and TRBJ2-7; 7 positions match TRBD2. CDR3 length equals 17 residues. Germline V CDR1 and CDR2: SGHTA, FQGNSA. Trimming at V came to 5 bases and at J to 2 bases, leaving 15 bases not matched to a gene. This CDR3 reads CASSQLRRTRATYEQYF. The CDR3 DNA is TGTGCCAGCAGCCAATTACGGCGGACTAGGGCGACCTACGAGCAGTACTTC.

The chain is built from TRBV7-9 and TRBJ1-4; D might be TRBD1 (5 bases). V was clipped by 5 bases and J by 5 bases, with 18 bases between them. Germline-derived CDR1 and CDR2 are SEHNR and FQNEAQ (reference sequence). The CDR3 covers 16 residues. The CDR3 sequence: CASSPSVGGRNEKLFF. CDR3 coding DNA: TGTGCCAGCAGCCCTTCCGTGGGGGGTAGGAATGAAAAACTGTTTTTT.

This chain joins TRBV7-9 and TRBJ2-5; possibly TRBD1 for D (6 bases). From germline, CDR1 is SEHNR and CDR2 FQNEAQ (reference sequence). V dropped 11 bases and J dropped 2 bases, with 12 bases sitting between them. The CDR3 totals 12 residues. The CDR3 is CAGGQSQETQYF. CDR3 nucleotides: TGTGCCGGCGGACAGTCACAAGAGACCCAGTACTTC. Complete variable domain (other parts from reference TRBV7-9 and TRBJ2-5): DTGVSQNPRHKITKRGQNVTFRCDPISEHNRLYWYRQTLGQGPEFLTYFQNEAQLEKSRLLSDRFSAERPKGSFSTLEIQRTEQGDSAMYLCAGGQSQETQYFGPGTRLLVL.

J is TRBJ2-3 and V is TRBV5-1, with 7 bases fitting TRBD1. Losses at the gene ends were 2 bases for V and 4 bases for J; bases not matched to a gene: 7. The CDR3 consists of 15 residues. Germline V CDR1 and CDR2: SGHRS, YFSETQ. Here the CDR3 reads CASSLSQGQADTQYF. As DNA, the CDR3 is TGCGCCAGCAGCTTATCACAGGGGCAGGCAGATACGCAGTATTTT.

The rearrangement links TRBV2 to TRBJ1-4; possible D gene TRBD1, 5 bases. This CDR3 contains 17 residues. Germline CDR1 SNHLY, CDR2 FYNNEI. Trimming took 3 bases from V and 0 from J, leaving 14 bases between them. The CDR3 bases are TGTGCCAGCAGTGAGCGCCCCCCGGGGGCAACTAATGAAAAACTGTTTTTT. It encodes CASSERPPGATNEKLFF.

Here the CDR3 reads CASRRGAPRGGYGYTF. For the CDR3, the DNA is TGTGCCAGCAGGAGGGGGGCACCTCGGGGCGGCTATGGCTACACCTTC. J is TRBJ1-2 and V is TRBV5-5; D is possibly TRBD1 (6 bases). This CDR3 spans 16 amino acids. Germline V gene lookup returns CDR1 SGHKS and CDR2 YYEKEE (reference sequence). V dropped 5 bases and J dropped 4 bases, with 21 bases sitting between them.

The rearrangement links TRBV5-1 to TRBJ2-5, with D hard to call. With 2 bases removed from V and 2 bases from J, the gap between germline ends came to 7 bases. This CDR3 has 13 residues. Germline-derived CDR1 and CDR2 are SGHRS and YFSETQ. The CDR3 bases are TGCGCCAGCAGCTTACCCGGACAAGAGACCCAGTACTTC. It codes for CASSLPGQETQYF.